This T cell receptor (beta chain) stems from a study of blood T cells in healthy people across ages. The CDR3 length is 15 residues. The V gene's germline CDR1 is SNHLY and CDR2 FYNNEI. V dropped 6 bases and J dropped 6 bases, with 21 bases sitting between them. Combining a sample-barcoded 5' primer with a J-beta primer mix, a second PCR ran for roughly 6 to 12 cycles. TCRdb re-called the 5' RACE reads with MiXCR, one entry per CDR3 protein. The sample consists of 1.5 million to 2 million distinct CDR3 sequences, about 28% of them appearing once. The sequencing input was blood. The sequence came from a woman aged 25 to 39 in good health. The chain links TRBV2 to TRBJ2-7; the D is unclear. The CDR3: CASSGQGDLPGEQYF. The CDR3 DNA is TGTGCCAGCAGCGGGCAAGGAGATCTCCCGGGCGAGCAGTACTTC.